Listed here are 22 T cell receptor beta chains from one sample, sequenced in a study of OX40 agonist ivuxolimab in advanced cancers. Profiling relied on immunoSEQ multiplex PCR, and the TCRdb table lists in-frame clones only, not all of them. This table holds over 75,000 clones, 85% to 95% found once. Sequenced here: CD4+ or CD8+ T cells sorted from blood, sampled in a trial of the OX40 agonist ivuxolimab. Receptors originate from an adult with an advanced solid tumor such as melanoma, head and neck, liver or kidney cancer.

The chain is built from TRBV18 and TRBJ1-5, with 8 bases that match TRBD1. The CDR3 is 17 residues long. V trimming: 3 bases; J trimming: 2 bases; junction bases outside the gene matches: 9. Germline V CDR1 and CDR2: KGHSH, LQKENI. Here the CDR3 DNA reads TGTGCCAGCTCACCGACAGGGGCCAAACGTGGCAATCAGCCCCAGCATTTT. This gives the protein CASSPTGAKRGNQPQHF.

Written as DNA, the CDR3 is TGTGCCATCAGTGATCGGCAGGAGGGGGGCTACACCTTC. Translating it yields CAISDRQEGGYTF. The chain combines TRBV10-3 with TRBJ1-2; D is possibly TRBD1 (5 bases). The CDR3 sequence is 13 residues long. Germline CDR1 ENHRY, CDR2 SYGVKD. V was clipped by 3 bases and J by 8 bases, with 13 bases between them.

The CDR3 sequence: CASSLGTGPWETQYF. The DNA for the CDR3 is TGTGCCAGCAGCTTAGGAACCGGGCCTTGGGAGACCCAGTACTTC. The chain couples TRBV11-2 to TRBJ2-5; D gene uncertain. Germline-derived CDR1 and CDR2 are SGHAT and FQNNGV. V was clipped by 1 base and J by 5 bases, with 14 bases between them. The CDR3 totals 15 residues.

V and J are TRBV19 and TRBJ2-5; D is perhaps TRBD2 (6 bases). The CDR3 consists of 13 residues. CDR1 and CDR2 from the germline V gene are LNHDA and SQIVND (reference sequence). V was trimmed by 5 bases and J by 5 bases, leaving 12 bases between them. The CDR3, as DNA: TGTGCCAGTAGTTCGGGGGACGGCGAGACCCAGTACTTC. It specifies CASSSGDGETQYF.

The chain has TRBV6-1 and TRBJ2-7, with TRBD2 matching 7 bases. CDR1 and CDR2 (germline): MNHNS, SASEGT. V shed 9 bases, J shed 7 bases, and the junction held 18 bases outside the gene matches. The CDR3 runs 15 residues. Written as DNA, the CDR3 is TGTGCCAGTGAGGGAGGGAGAGAATGGGTGAGGGAGCAGTACTTC. It translates to CASEGGREWVREQYF.

This clone has only one observation. The V and J genes are TRBV14 and TRBJ2-7; D not certain. Germline V gene data show CDR1 as SGHDN and CDR2 as FVKESK. The CDR3 loop spans 14 amino acids. V was pared by 4 bases and J by 6 bases, with 16 bases between. CDR3 residues: CASSLLGATTEQYF. The CDR3 DNA sequence: TGTGCCAGCAGCCTTTTAGGCGCCACCACCGAGCAGTACTTC.

The rearrangement joins TRBV5-1 to TRBJ2-7; D not resolved. This CDR3 is 11 amino acids long. Trimming removed 6 bases at V and 6 bases at J, with 10 bases between. Germline V CDR1 and CDR2: SGHRS, YFSETQ. The CDR3 is CASTSGLEQYF. CDR3 coding DNA: TGCGCCAGCACGTCGGGCCTCGAGCAGTACTTC.

The chain is built from TRBV28 and TRBJ1-5; no clear D. Deletions cut 3 bases from V and 10 bases from J, with 10 bases between. CDR3 size: 12 residues. Germline CDR1 reads MDHEN; CDR2 reads SYDVKM. The CDR3 sequence: CASSFSPRPQHF. The DNA for the CDR3 is TGTGCCAGCAGTTTCTCACCCAGACCCCAGCATTTT.

This clone was observed a few times. The chain joins TRBV7-9 to TRBJ2-5; D remains unclear. CDR3 size: 12 residues. The germline gives CDR1 SEHNR, CDR2 FQNEAQ (reference sequence). V dropped 3 bases and J dropped 5 bases, with 7 bases sitting between them. CDR3 nucleotides: TGTGCCAGCAGCTTTATAGGCGAGACCCAGTACTTC. This codes for CASSFIGETQYF.

The V and J genes are TRBV7-2 and TRBJ1-2; D may be TRBD1 (5 bases). There are 14 residues in the CDR3. The germline V and J ends were trimmed by 5 bases and 4 bases, with 14 bases remaining between them. Germline V gene data show CDR1 as SGHTA and CDR2 as FQGNSA. The CDR3 loop reads CASSTQGDVYGYTF. In nucleotides, the CDR3 is TGTGCCAGCAGCACGCAGGGAGACGTCTATGGCTACACCTTC.

The chain joins TRBV28 to TRBJ2-7, with 9 bases that match TRBD2. V dropped 6 bases and J dropped 5; count of bases not matched to a gene: 17. The CDR3 is 17 amino acids. Germline CDR1 MDHEN, CDR2 SYDVKM. The CDR3 loop reads CASSPRPAGSGRHEQYF. CDR3 in DNA: TGTGCCAGCAGCCCCCGCCCGGCTGGCAGCGGGAGGCACGAGCAGTACTTC.

The rearrangement uses TRBV27 and TRBJ2-7, with D possibly TRBD2 on 6 matching bases. Trimming took 6 bases from V and 0 from J, leaving 15 bases between them. Germline V gives CDR1 MNHEY, CDR2 SMNVEV (reference sequence). The CDR3 has 15 amino acids. The CDR3 coding sequence is TGTGCCAGCAGGGTCCGGCGGGAAATCTCCTACGAGCAGTACTTC. Translated, it gives CASRVRREISYEQYF.

This clone appeared a single time. The CDR3 here is CASSVRAGGEETQYF. The CDR3 DNA reads TGCGCCAGCAGCGTCAGGGCCGGTGGTGAAGAGACCCAGTACTTC. This sequence joins TRBV5-1 and TRBJ2-5, with D perhaps matching TRBD1 (5 bases). The V end was cut by 4 bases, the J end by 3 bases, with 16 bases between. There are 15 residues in the CDR3. CDR1 is SGHRS, CDR2 YFSETQ, per germline. Filled out from reference TRBV5-1 and TRBJ2-5, the complete variable domain reads KAGVTQTPRYLIKTRGQQVTLSCSPISGHRSVSWYQQTPGQGLQFLFEYFSETQRNKGNFPGRFSGRQFSNSRSEMNVSTLELGDSALYLCASSVRAGGEETQYFGPGTRLLVL.

The gene calls are TRBV6-5 and TRBJ1-2; D perhaps matches TRBD1 (6 bases). Germline V gene data show CDR1 as MNHEY and CDR2 as SVGAGI. There are 13 residues in the CDR3. V was pared by 5 bases and J by 8 bases, with 15 bases between. The CDR3 nucleotides read TGTGCCAGCAGTCGAACAGGGATTAGCGGCTACACCTTC. Translation: CASSRTGISGYTF.

This clone was seen a handful of times. The chain employs TRBV28 and TRBJ1-2, with D perhaps matching TRBD1 (6 bases). Germline V CDR1 and CDR2: MDHEN, SYDVKM. The CDR3 consists of 15 residues. V dropped 4 bases and J dropped 3 bases, with 15 bases sitting between them. Here the CDR3 DNA reads TGTGCCAGCAGTTCCGGGGGGGGCGTTGACTATGGCTACACCTTC. Translation gives CASSSGGGVDYGYTF.

The rearrangement links TRBV11-3 to TRBJ2-3; tentative D call: TRBD2 (6 bases). Trimming left V 4 bases short and J 2 bases short, with 7 bases between. Looked up from germline, CDR1 is SGHNT and CDR2 is YENEEA. This CDR3 is 13 amino acids long. CDR3 protein: CASSSGVTDTQYF. In nucleotides, the CDR3 is TGTGCCAGCAGCTCGGGGGTCACAGATACGCAGTATTTT.

J is TRBJ1-1 and V is TRBV5-1; tentative D call: TRBD1 (6 bases). The CDR3 totals 14 residues. The V end lost 2 bases, the J end lost 3 bases, and 11 bases lay between the germline ends. Germline V gene data show CDR1 as SGHRS and CDR2 as YFSETQ. This CDR3 is CASSFQGPDTEAFF. Here the CDR3 DNA reads TGCGCCAGCAGCTTTCAGGGGCCCGACACTGAAGCTTTCTTT.

CDR3 coding DNA: TGTGCCAGCAGCTTGGCACTGATGCACAATGAGCAGTTCTTC. The encoded protein is CASSLALMHNEQFF. This chain joins TRBV7-2 and TRBJ2-1; D gene ambiguous. The germline CDR1 and CDR2 sequences are SGHTA and FQGNSA. The ends were cut back, 3 bases at V and 5 bases at J, with 11 bases in the middle. The CDR3 covers 14 residues. Based on the CDR3 plus reference TRBV7-2 and TRBJ2-1, the full variable domain is GAGVSQSPSNKVTEKGKDVELRCDPISGHTALYWYRQSLGQGLEFLIYFQGNSAPDKSGLPSDRFSAERTGGSVSTLTIQRTQQEDSAVYLCASSLALMHNEQFFGPGTRLTVL.

The CDR3 sequence is CATARIDSSYNEQFF. The DNA of the CDR3 is TGTGCCACCGCACGAATTGACAGCTCCTACAATGAGCAGTTCTTC. V and J are TRBV18 and TRBJ2-1; a weak D match, TRBD1 (5 bases). This CDR3 comprises 15 residues. Germline loops: CDR1 KGHSH, CDR2 LQKENI. Trimming removed 10 bases at V and 0 bases at J, with 16 bases between.

The chain couples TRBV6-1 to TRBJ1-1, with D perhaps TRBD1 (5 bases). Germline values: CDR1 MNHNS, CDR2 SASEGT. V gave up 8 bases and J gave up 0 bases, with 16 bases separating them. The CDR3 spans 15 residues. DNA of the CDR3: TGTGCCAGCGCCCGGGACTACTACATGAACACTGAAGCTTTCTTT. Its protein is CASARDYYMNTEAFF.

The genes are TRBV28 and TRBJ2-7; D might be TRBD2 (6 bases). In germline, CDR1 is MDHEN, CDR2 SYDVKM. The CDR3 length is 14 residues. The V end lost 3 bases, the J end lost 7 bases, and 16 bases lay between the germline ends. CDR3 sequence reads: CASSFFGRSVEQYF. The CDR3 DNA is TGTGCCAGCAGTTTCTTCGGGAGATCGGTAGAGCAGTACTTC. Looking up the rest from reference TRBV28 and TRBJ2-7 gives the full variable domain: DVKVTQSSRYLVKRTGEKVFLECVQDMDHENMFWYRQDPGLGLRLIYFSYDVKMKEKGDIPEGYSVSREKKERFSLILESASTNQTSMYLCASSFFGRSVEQYFGPGTRLTVT.

This clone appeared a few times. The J gene is TRBJ2-3, the V gene TRBV4-3; 8 bases match TRBD1. Trimming at V came to 0 bases and at J to 2 bases, leaving 7 bases not matched to a gene. The CDR3 contains 17 residues. The germline CDR1 and CDR2 sequences are LGHNA and YSLEER. The CDR3 region has the DNA TGCGCCAGCAGCCAAGAATTGCGGCAGGGGGCCACAGATACGCAGTATTTT. As protein: CASSQELRQGATDTQYF.